These T cell receptor beta chains were read from a single sample in a study of CD8+ T cells in alopecia areata. Sequenced by immunoSEQ multiplex PCR; TCRdb stores in-frame clones only, minus some. In the table there are 60,000 to 90,000 clones, around two thirds of which are singletons. The starting material was CD8+ T cells sorted from blood, obtained at week 24, from a patient treated with tofacitinib. The receptors here all came from a human donor with alopecia areata. Each CDR3 is given with its conserved first and last residue. D genes are given only for firm matches. Clone sizes are given selectively: once, few, many, or a class where the clone is expanded.

J,V,D,size,DNA,CDR3
TRBJ2-7,TRBV28,-,once,TGTGCCAGCAGTTCCCTCGTTGGCCTCGCCGAGCAGTACTTC,CASSSLVGLAEQYF
TRBJ2-1,TRBV5-6,-,-,TGTGCCAGCAGCCCTGACAGGAGCGGATACAATGAGCAGTTCTTC,CASSPDRSGYNEQFF
TRBJ1-1,TRBV2,TRBD1,-,TGTGCCAGCAGTGGGACGACAGGGGAAGCTTTCTTT,CASSGTTGEAFF
TRBJ1-6,TRBV9,-,-,TGTGCCAGCAGCGCTGGTAATTTTGTACGTTCACCCCTCCACTTT,CASSAGNFVRSPLHF
TRBJ1-1,TRBV28,-,-,TGTGCCAGCAGTCCCCGAGCCTGGCGGGACACTGAAGCTTTCTTT,CASSPRAWRDTEAFF
TRBJ2-7,TRBV27,TRBD2,-,TGTGCCAGCAGTTTGGGACTAGCGGACCACGAGCAGTACTTC,CASSLGLADHEQYF
TRBJ2-1,TRBV4-3,-,few,TGCGCCAGCAGCCAAGATTCCCCGGGAGTCGGCAATGAGCAGTTCTTC,CASSQDSPGVGNEQFF
TRBJ2-7,TRBV10-3,TRBD2,-,TGTGCCATCAGTGATCCGGGGGGAAGCTACGAGCAGTACTTC,CAISDPGGSYEQYF
TRBJ1-1,TRBV6-5,-,few,TGTGCCACCATCCCGGGGGACGGGAACACTGAAGCTTTCTTT,CATIPGDGNTEAFF
TRBJ2-4,TRBV4-1,-,few,TGCGCCAGCAGCCAAGCCCGGGGAGCCAAAAACATTCAGTACTTC,CASSQARGAKNIQYF
TRBJ2-1,TRBV4-3,TRBD2,-,TGCGCCAGCAGCCAAGATTGGGGACTAGCGGGGGGTGAGCAGTTCTTC,CASSQDWGLAGGEQFF
TRBJ2-1,TRBV9,-,-,TGTGCCAGCAGCGTAGTCGGAGACGGCGATGAGCAGTTCTTC,CASSVVGDGDEQFF
TRBJ2-7,TRBV5-1,TRBD1,-,TGCGCCAGCAGAGGACAGGGAACTTACGAGCAGTACTTC,CASRGQGTYEQYF
TRBJ2-7,TRBV4-2,TRBD2,-,TGTGCCAGCAGCTTTAGCGGGAGCTCCTACGAGCAGTACTTC,CASSFSGSSYEQYF
TRBJ2-2,TRBV13,-,-,TGTGCCAGCAGCTTGGACATCGGGGAGCTGTTTTTT,CASSLDIGELFF
TRBJ1-2,TRBV7-9,TRBD1,-,TGTGCCAGCAGCTTAGCGAGGACAGGGGCTGTTTATGGCTACACCTTC,CASSLARTGAVYGYTF
TRBJ1-2,TRBV7-9,-,-,TGTGCCAGCAGCGGAGGACAGCTACTGAGCTATGGCTACACCTTC,CASSGGQLLSYGYTF
TRBJ2-5,TRBV5-1,-,-,TGCGCCAGCAGCTTGTTCGAAGATGGGGAGACCCAGTACTTC,CASSLFEDGETQYF
TRBJ2-3,TRBV7-3,TRBD1,few,TGTGCCAGCAGAGGACAGGGAGCAGATACGCAGTATTTT,CASRGQGADTQYF
TRBJ2-1,TRBV5-1,TRBD2,-,TGCGCCAGCAGCTTGGTGGCGGGAGCCTACAATGAGCAGTTCTTC,CASSLVAGAYNEQFF
TRBJ2-7,TRBV7-2,TRBD2,few,TGTGCCAGCAGCCCGTTAGCGGGAGTTTTCTACGAGCAGTACTTC,CASSPLAGVFYEQYF
TRBJ2-7,TRBV6-5,-,many,TGTGCCAGCAGTTACAGCCAGCACTACGAGCAGTACTTC,CASSYSQHYEQYF
TRBJ2-7,TRBV30,-,-,TGTGCCTGGAGTGTAAGCCAGGGGCACGAGCAGTACTTC,CAWSVSQGHEQYF
TRBJ2-1,TRBV28,-,-,TGTGCCAGTAGTCCGGGACGAAACAATGAGCAGTTCTTC,CASSPGRNNEQFF
TRBJ2-6,TRBV30,TRBD1,once,TGTGCCTGGGGACAGGGGGCTGGGGCCAACGTCCTGACTTTC,CAWGQGAGANVLTF
TRBJ2-3,TRBV28,-,few,TGTGCCAGCAGTTTGTCGGCAGGAGGGCAGTATTTT,CASSLSAGGQYF
TRBJ2-1,TRBV5-1,TRBD2,-,TGCGCCAGCAGCTTGGTAGGGACTAGCAGCGATGAGCAGTTCTTC,CASSLVGTSSDEQFF
TRBJ1-1,TRBV28,-,-,TGTGCCAGCAGTTTAGAGGTGGTTTCAAACACTGAAGCTTTCTTT,CASSLEVVSNTEAFF
TRBJ2-1,TRBV2,-,-,TGTGCCAGCAGTGAAGGGGTTGCCTACAATGAGCAGTTCTTC,CASSEGVAYNEQFF
TRBJ1-2,TRBV27,TRBD1,-,TGTGCCAGCACCTCGACAGGGTCGAACTATGGCTACACCTTC,CASTSTGSNYGYTF
TRBJ2-7,TRBV29-1,TRBD1,few,TGCAGCGTTGAAATGACAGGGGGTTCCGAGCAGTACTTC,CSVEMTGGSEQYF
TRBJ1-1,TRBV5-1,-,-,TGCGCCAGCAGCGGCCCCCCTGACAGGTACCACACTGAAGCTTTCTTT,CASSGPPDRYHTEAFF
TRBJ2-4,TRBV2,-,-,TGTGCCAGCGAGGGCAGGAGTGTGGAATTC,CASEGRSVEF
TRBJ1-5,TRBV4-1,TRBD1,-,TGCGCCAGCAGCCAAGAGGACAGGGTCAATCAGCCCCAGCATTTT,CASSQEDRVNQPQHF
TRBJ2-1,TRBV5-1,-,-,TGCGCCAGCAGCCCTCTCCCTAGCGAGAGTTACAATGAGCAGTTCTTC,CASSPLPSESYNEQFF
TRBJ2-7,TRBV25-1,TRBD2,once,TGTGCCAGCCGCCACGGGACTAGCGGTTACGAGCAGTACTTC,CASRHGTSGYEQYF
TRBJ2-2,TRBV9,TRBD2,-,TGTGCCAGCAGCCCCGAACTAGCGGGGCTAAACACCGGGGAGCTGTTTTTT,CASSPELAGLNTGELFF
TRBJ2-7,TRBV5-6,-,once,TGTGCCAGCAGCTTGAATCGGGGCTACGAGCAGTACTTC,CASSLNRGYEQYF
TRBJ2-1,TRBV9,-,-,TGTGCCAGCAGCCAGAACAATGAGCAGTTCTTC,CASSQNNEQFF
TRBJ2-5,TRBV5-1,-,-,TGCGCCAGCAGCAGGTGGAGGGGGGAGACCCAGTACTTC,CASSRWRGETQYF
TRBJ2-5,TRBV28,TRBD1,-,TGTGCCAGTACCCCGACAGGGCGCCAAGAGACCCAGTACTTC,CASTPTGRQETQYF
TRBJ2-1,TRBV6-5,-,-,TGTGCCAGCAGTTACTCGAATTACAATGAGCAGTTCTTC,CASSYSNYNEQFF
TRBJ1-2,TRBV2,-,-,TGTGCCATCTTCCGCGGACAGAGAGGCTACACCTTC,CAIFRGQRGYTF
TRBJ1-2,TRBV7-9,-,-,TGTGCCAGCAGCTTGTCGCGGGATGGCTACACCTTC,CASSLSRDGYTF
TRBJ1-4,TRBV4-2,-,few,TGTGCCAGCAGCCAAGATATTGGGGGAGATGAAAAACTGTTTTTT,CASSQDIGGDEKLFF
TRBJ2-3,TRBV6-5,-,few,TGTGCCAGCAGTTACTCCCCCCTAGCCACAGATACGCAGTATTTT,CASSYSPLATDTQYF